These 12 T cell receptor beta chains share one sample of origin, sequenced in a study of blood T cell repertoires in COVID-19. Assay used: immunoSEQ multiplex PCR; TCRdb lists only in-frame clones, some missing. Of about 480,000 clones in the sample, around 89% were seen once. Source material: peripheral blood. These receptors were obtained from a woman in her 30s with acute or convalescent COVID-19.

V usage is TRBV5-1 and J usage is TRBJ1-4; D possibly corresponds to TRBD1 (5 bases). Trimming removed 3 bases at V and 7 bases at J, with 16 bases between. The germline gives CDR1 SGHRS, CDR2 YFSETQ. The CDR3 sequence is 15 residues long. CDR3 nucleotide sequence: TGCGCCAGCAGCTATAAACAGGACGACCGTGAAAAACTGTTTTTT. Residues: CASSYKQDDREKLFF.

The chain links TRBV5-6 to TRBJ2-3, with 10 bases identical to TRBD1. V lost 4 bases, J lost 8 bases, and 7 bases stayed unmatched. This CDR3 is built from 14 residues. Germline lookup yields CDR1 SGHDT and CDR2 YYEEEE. The CDR3 is CASSGDRGGRTQYF. CDR3 in DNA: TGTGCCAGCAGCGGGGACAGGGGAGGCCGTACGCAGTATTTT.

This clone was counted a few times. A much larger clone lies a single base off, so this may be a read error. The sample contains more than one DNA sequence encoding this CDR3. The V and J genes are TRBV18 and TRBJ2-1; D might be TRBD2 (6 bases). CDR3 length: 14 residues. V was pared by 0 bases and J by 4 bases, with 7 bases between. Germline V CDR1 and CDR2: KGHSH, LQKENI. CDR3 residues: CASSPPSGYNEQFF. The CDR3, as DNA: TGTGCCAGCTCACCACCTAGCGGATACAATGAGCAGTTCTTC. The whole variable domain, filled in from reference TRBV18 and TRBJ2-1, reads NAGVMQNPRHLVRRRGQEARLRCSPMKGHSHVYWYRQLPEEGLKFMVYLQKENIIDESGMPKERFSAEFPKEGPSILRIQQVVRGDSAAYFCASSPPSGYNEQFFGPGTRLTVL.

The V and J genes are TRBV6-4 and TRBJ2-6; the D is unclear. V dropped 5 bases and J dropped 0 bases, with 5 bases sitting between them. In germline, CDR1 is MRHNA, CDR2 SNTAGT. The CDR3 contains 14 residues. CDR3 in amino acids: CASSQDSGANVLTF. As DNA, the CDR3 is TGTGCCAGCAGTCAGGACTCTGGGGCCAACGTCCTGACTTTC.

The count of this clone is one. The chain has TRBV27 and TRBJ2-7, with D possibly matching TRBD1 (6 bases). Germline CDR1 reads MNHEY; CDR2 reads SMNVEV (reference sequence). The V gene lost 3 bases and the J gene lost 1 base, with 7 bases spanning the gap. The CDR3 runs 13 residues. DNA of the CDR3: TGTGCCAGCAGTTTGGACAGATCCTACGAGCAGTACTTC. This gives the protein CASSLDRSYEQYF.

The genes are TRBV23-1 and TRBJ2-5; TRBD1 matches 7 bases. TRBV23-1 is reported as an ORF; its role is uncertain. The CDR3 length is 18 residues. With 1 base clipped from V and 0 bases from J, the junction kept 11 bases outside the gene matches. For the CDR3, the DNA is TGCGCCAGCAGTCAATTTATTTTACAGGGGAAGTACCAAGAGACCCAGTACTTC. Protein sequence: CASSQFILQGKYQETQYF.

The chain uses TRBV5-8 and TRBJ2-3; unclear D gene. Germline V gives CDR1 SGHTS, CDR2 YDEGEE. The V and J ends lost 4 bases and 5 bases respectively, with 11 bases between them. The CDR3 extends over 13 amino acids. The DNA of the CDR3 is TGTGCCAGCAGCCTAAATGTTGGAGATACGCAGTATTTT. As protein: CASSLNVGDTQYF. Complete variable domain (other parts from reference TRBV5-8 and TRBJ2-3): EAGVTQSPTHLIKTRGQQATLRCSPISGHTSVYWYQQALGLGLQFLLWYDEGEERNRGNFPPRFSGRQFPNYSSELNVNALELEDSALYLCASSLNVGDTQYFGPGTRLTVL.

The V gene is TRBV27, the J gene TRBJ1-4; a weak D match, TRBD1 (6 bases). The CDR3 has 14 amino acids. Germline CDR1 MNHEY, CDR2 SMNVEV (reference sequence). V was trimmed by 5 bases and J by 8 bases, leaving 15 bases between them. CDR3 in amino acids: CASSIQGRYEKLFF. The CDR3 region has the DNA TGTGCCAGCAGTATACAGGGCCGGTACGAAAAACTGTTTTTT.

This clone was observed a single time. V and J are TRBV7-9 and TRBJ1-6, with D possibly being TRBD1 (5 bases). V was clipped by 1 base and J by 8 bases, with 15 bases between them. CDR1 and CDR2 (germline): SEHNR, FQNEAQ (reference sequence). The CDR3 totals 16 residues. CDR3 sequence reads: CASSLVEAQGDSPLHF. The CDR3 nucleotides are TGTGCCAGCAGCTTAGTAGAAGCCCAGGGTGATTCACCCCTCCACTTT.

The chain uses TRBV7-8 and TRBJ2-1; 7 nucleotides match TRBD2. The V and J ends lost 0 bases and 10 bases, in that order; junction bases with no gene match: 12. This CDR3 contains 16 residues. Germline assignment: CDR1 SGHVS and CDR2 FQNEAQ. The CDR3 coding sequence is TGTGCCAGCAGCTTAGCGGTCGGGGGGTTTGGTGACGAGCAGTTCTTC. It encodes CASSLAVGGFGDEQFF.

The chain couples TRBV3-1 (or the pseudogene TRBV3-2) to TRBJ1-1; tentative D call: TRBD1 (5 bases). CDR3 size: 14 residues. V lost 4 bases to trimming and J lost 5 bases, with 14 bases between them. Germline-derived CDR1 and CDR2 are LGHDT and YNNKEL (reference sequence). CDR3 region: CASSPVRVGTEAFF. The CDR3 nucleotides read TGTGCCAGCAGCCCCGTCAGGGTAGGAACTGAAGCTTTCTTT.

The J gene is TRBJ2-7, the V gene TRBV27; no clear D. The CDR3 loop spans 14 amino acids. Germline V gene lookup returns CDR1 MNHEY and CDR2 SMNVEV (reference sequence). Between the trimmed V and J ends, which lost 0 bases and 2 bases, there was a span of 8 bases. The CDR3 bases are TGTGCCAGCAGTTTATCGGCCACGACCTACGAGCAGTACTTC. It encodes CASSLSATTYEQYF.